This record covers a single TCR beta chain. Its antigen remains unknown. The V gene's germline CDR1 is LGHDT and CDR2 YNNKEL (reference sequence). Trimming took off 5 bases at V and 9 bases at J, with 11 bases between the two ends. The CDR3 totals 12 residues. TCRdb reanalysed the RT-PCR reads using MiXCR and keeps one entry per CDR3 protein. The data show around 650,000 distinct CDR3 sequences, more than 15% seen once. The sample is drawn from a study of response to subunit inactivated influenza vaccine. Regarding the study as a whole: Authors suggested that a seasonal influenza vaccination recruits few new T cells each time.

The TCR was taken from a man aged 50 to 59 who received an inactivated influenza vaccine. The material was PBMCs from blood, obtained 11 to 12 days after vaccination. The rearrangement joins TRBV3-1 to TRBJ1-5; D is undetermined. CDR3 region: CASSAGSSPQHF. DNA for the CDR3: TGTGCCAGCAGCGCAGGTTCATCGCCCCAGCATTTT.